Shown below are 18 T cell receptor beta chains from a single sample sequenced in a study of T cell responses to AZD1222 COVID-19 vaccine. The data were produced by immunoSEQ multiplex PCR, yet TCRdb's version contains in-frame clones alone and is incomplete. The data show over 150,000 clones, with 80% to 90% seen just once and 6% to 8% held by the top ten. This sample comprised peripheral blood, obtained on day 0 of AZD1222 vaccination. The receptors were sampled from an adult in good health.

This rearrangement joins TRBV7-9 to TRBJ1-1; D possibly corresponds to TRBD1 (6 bases). V was pared by 2 bases and J by 0 bases, with 10 bases between. Germline V gives CDR1 SEHNR, CDR2 FQNEAQ (reference sequence). This CDR3 is built from 15 residues. The CDR3 here is CASSLTGTMNTEAFF. CDR3 DNA: TGTGCCAGCAGCTTAACAGGGACCATGAACACTGAAGCTTTCTTT. The full variable domain, rest sourced from reference TRBV7-9 and TRBJ1-1, is DTGVSQNPRHKITKRGQNVTFRCDPISEHNRLYWYRQTLGQGPEFLTYFQNEAQLEKSRLLSDRFSAERPKGSFSTLEIQRTEQGDSAMYLCASSLTGTMNTEAFFGQGTRLTVV.

The V gene is TRBV5-4, the J gene TRBJ1-2; D gene ambiguous. V was clipped by 0 bases and J by 0 bases, with 6 bases between them. In germline, CDR1 is SGHNT, CDR2 YYREEE (reference sequence). The CDR3 covers 14 residues. CDR3 loop: CASSLVGTNYGYTF. In nucleotides, the CDR3 is TGTGCCAGCAGCTTGGTCGGGACTAACTATGGCTACACCTTC.

This clone was found once. The V and J genes are TRBV9 and TRBJ2-5; TRBD2 matches 9 bases. CDR1 and CDR2 (germline): SGDLS, YYNGEE. The length of the CDR3 is 15 residues. The junction had 6 bases not matched to a gene; V was cut back by 1 base and J by 5 bases. Written as DNA, the CDR3 is TGTGCCAGCAGCGTATGGGCGGGGGGGCCGGAGACCCAGTACTTC. Its protein product is CASSVWAGGPETQYF.

This chain links TRBV6-5 with TRBJ2-7; 7 bases agree with TRBD2. J lost 6 bases, V lost 6 bases, and 8 bases had no gene match. Germline loops: CDR1 MNHEY, CDR2 SVGAGI. This CDR3 is built from 13 residues. The CDR3 coding sequence is TGTGCCAGCAGCCGACTCCCGGGGGGCGAGCAGTACTTC. Translation: CASSRLPGGEQYF.

This chain links TRBV19 with TRBJ2-7, with 9 bases matching TRBD1. This CDR3 region has 16 residues. CDR1 and CDR2 from the germline V gene are LNHDA and SQIVND (reference sequence). Trimming took 4 bases from V and 5 from J; bases not matched to a gene: 12. The CDR3 DNA follows: TGTGCCAGTAGTACCTCGCGAGACAGGGGGAATAACGAGCAGTACTTC. Translation: CASSTSRDRGNNEQYF.

The V gene is TRBV11-2, the J gene TRBJ2-7; no definite D call. The V and J ends lost 5 bases and 0 bases respectively, with 5 bases between them. Per germline, CDR1 SGHAT and CDR2 FQNNGV. The CDR3 totals 12 residues. The CDR3 loop reads CASSQSSYEQYV. In DNA form, the CDR3 reads TGTGCCAGCAGCCAAAGCTCCTACGAGCAGTACGTC.

About this clone itself: Other DNA sequences in this specimen translate into the identical CDR3. V is TRBV6-5 and J is TRBJ1-4; D is uncertain. V lost 3 bases to trimming and J lost 8 bases, with 4 bases between them. The CDR3 contains 11 residues. Germline lookup yields CDR1 MNHEY and CDR2 SVGAGI. CDR3 sequence (DNA): TGTGCCAGCAGTTATGGAGAAAAACTGTTTTTT. Protein: CASSYGEKLFF.

The rearrangement joins TRBV19 to TRBJ1-1; 11 bases fit TRBD1. Germline values: CDR1 LNHDA, CDR2 SQIVND (reference sequence). The junction had 9 bases not matched to a gene; V was cut back by 7 bases and J by 11 bases. The CDR3 totals 13 residues. CDR3 sequence reads: CASTDRGPIMAFF. As DNA, the CDR3 is TGTGCCAGTACGGACAGGGGGCCGATTATGGCTTTCTTT. The variable domain in full, with the rest retrieved from reference TRBV19 and TRBJ1-1, is DGGITQSPKYLFRKEGQNVTLSCEQNLNHDAMYWYRQDPGQGLRLIYYSQIVNDFQKGDIAEGYSVSREKKESFPLTVTSAQKNPTAFYLCASTDRGPIMAFFGQGTRLTVV.

CDR3 residues: CASSWRDGELFF. The CDR3 DNA follows: TGTGCCAGCAGCTGGAGGGACGGGGAGCTGTTTTTT. The chain uses TRBV5-4 and TRBJ2-2; tentative D call: TRBD2 (6 bases). Deletions cut 3 bases from V and 7 bases from J, with 7 bases between. The CDR3 totals 12 residues. Germline V gene lookup returns CDR1 SGHNT and CDR2 YYREEE (reference sequence).

V is TRBV6-2 or TRBV6-3 and J is TRBJ1-2; TRBD1 is a possible D gene (6 bases). This CDR3 is 13 amino acids long. Germline CDR1 is MNHEY and CDR2 is SVGEGT. V dropped 5 bases and J dropped 2 bases, with 9 bases sitting between them. CDR3 residues: CASSTTGNYGYTF. CDR3 DNA: TGTGCCAGCAGTACCACAGGGAACTATGGCTACACCTTC.

The chain uses TRBV28 and TRBJ2-4, with a tentative D call TRBD1 (5 bases). With 3 bases removed from V and 8 bases from J, the gap between germline ends came to 14 bases. Germline V gives CDR1 MDHEN, CDR2 SYDVKM. The CDR3 contains 14 residues. CDR3 DNA sequence: TGTGCCAGCAGTTTGGCAGGGTTGTGGTACATTCAGTACTTC. This translates into CASSLAGLWYIQYF.

This chain connects TRBV4-2 to TRBJ2-7; D is uncertain. V lost 0 bases, J lost 2 bases, and 11 bases lay in between. Germline assignment: CDR1 LGHNA and CDR2 YNFKEQ. The CDR3 has 15 residues. Written as DNA, the CDR3 is TGTGCCAGCAGCCAAGACAGGCGGAACACCTACGAGCAGTACTTC. Protein product: CASSQDRRNTYEQYF.

The chain carries TRBV18 and TRBJ1-2; TRBD1 matches at 9 bases. J gave up 8 bases and V 3 bases, and 7 bases lay outside the gene matches. Germline loops: CDR1 KGHSH, CDR2 LQKENI. The CDR3 has 14 amino acids. The CDR3 DNA is TGTGCCAGCTCACCCCGGACAGGGGATGCAGGCTACACCTTC. Amino acids: CASSPRTGDAGYTF.

The chain is built from TRBV25-1 and TRBJ1-2; maybe TRBD1 (5 bases). V was clipped by 1 base and J by 4 bases, with 13 bases between them. Germline assignment: CDR1 MGHDK and CDR2 SYGVNS. The length of the CDR3 is 15 residues. CDR3 DNA sequence: TGTGCCAGCAGTGAATCAGGGTCCAATCTCTATGGCTACACCTTC. Its translation: CASSESGSNLYGYTF.

This chain connects TRBV27 to TRBJ1-6, with 9 bases lining up with TRBD1. V trimming: 5 bases; J trimming: 9 bases; junction bases outside the gene matches: 8. CDR1 MNHEY and CDR2 SMNVEV come from the germline V gene (reference sequence). This CDR3 has 15 amino acids. The chain's CDR3 is CASSTGTGSSSPLHF. The CDR3 DNA is TGTGCCAGCAGTACCGGGACAGGGTCGTCTTCACCCCTCCACTTT.

The rearrangement links TRBV4-3 to TRBJ2-7; 13 bases align to TRBD2. This CDR3 region has 15 residues. CDR1 is LGHNA, CDR2 YSLEER, per germline. V shed 4 bases, J shed 4 bases, and the junction held 4 bases outside the gene matches. CDR3 region: CASSLTSGGWYEQYF. The CDR3 nucleotides are TGCGCCAGCAGCCTGACTAGCGGGGGGTGGTACGAGCAGTACTTC.

A single count supports this clone. The chain employs TRBV27 and TRBJ2-7; 7 bases are a match to TRBD1. This CDR3 region has 14 residues. Germline V gene data show CDR1 as MNHEY and CDR2 as SMNVEV (reference sequence). Trimming took 6 bases from V and 7 from J; bases not matched to a gene: 12. The DNA of the CDR3 is TGTGCCAGCAGCTCCCGAGACAGGGTTGATGAGCAGTACTTC. Protein product: CASSSRDRVDEQYF.

V is TRBV24-1 and J is TRBJ2-5; 11 bases line up with TRBD2. The germline V gene has CDR1 KGHDR and CDR2 SFDVKD. The CDR3 has 16 amino acids. Trimming at V came to 4 bases and at J to 4 bases, leaving 7 bases not matched to a gene. CDR3 sequence reads: CATSDPTSGGGETQYF. CDR3 nucleotide sequence: TGTGCCACCAGTGACCCCACTAGCGGGGGAGGAGAGACCCAGTACTTC.